The sequence of this TCR beta chain was determined in a study of cytomegalovirus exposure and HLA in healthy donors. V lost 3 bases, J lost 1 base, and 1 base stayed unmatched. This CDR3 region has 15 residues. Germline V gives CDR1 LNHDA, CDR2 SQIVND (reference sequence). 60 Vbeta and 13 Jbeta primers were used in PCR. TCRdb's table, derived via immunoSEQ multiplex PCR, lists solely in-frame clones and lacks some. The data hold 150,000 to 200,000 clones, with 80% observed a single time. The specimen sequenced was PBMCs. The origin of this receptor is a girl between 5 and 17 years old in good health and CMV-seropositive. The gene calls are TRBV19 and TRBJ2-3, with TRBD2 identical over 10 bases. The CDR3 is CASSMLAGGTDTQYF. The CDR3 DNA reads as TGTGCCAGTAGTATGCTAGCGGGAGGCACAGATACGCAGTATTTT.